This T cell receptor (beta chain) originates from a study of cytomegalovirus exposure and HLA in healthy donors. Points from the study as a whole: A later analysis showed that HLA-associated TCR beta chains had undergone more clonal expansion than equally common others.

V was clipped by 0 bases and J by 1 base, with 11 bases between them. The V gene's germline CDR1 is LGHNA and CDR2 YNFKEQ. CDR3 size: 16 residues. As regards this clone: Its antigen is as yet unknown.

The primer mix had 60 Vbeta and 13 Jbeta primers. Here immunoSEQ multiplex PCR was the method, and the copy in TCRdb shows in-frame clones only, minus some. The table lists roughly 190,000 clones, around three quarters of them singletons. The chain links TRBV4-2 to TRBJ2-3, with D possibly matching TRBD2 (6 bases). The sample taken for sequencing was PBMCs. The TCR was taken from a woman aged 30 to 39 in good health and CMV-seropositive. The CDR3 sequence is CASSQETGEGTDTQYF. The CDR3 DNA sequence: TGTGCCAGCAGCCAAGAAACTGGGGAGGGCACAGATACGCAGTATTTT.